Following are 16 T cell receptor beta chains from one sample sequenced in a study of response to subunit inactivated influenza vaccine. TCRdb reprocessed the RT-PCR reads with MiXCR, giving one entry per CDR3 protein. Of 650,000 to 850,000 distinct CDR3 sequences listed, around 13% are singletons. This specimen was PBMCs from blood, taken approximately 15 days before vaccination. The source is a man aged 50 or older who received an inactivated influenza vaccine.

This clonotype was observed a few times. The rearrangement joins TRBV11-1 to TRBJ2-1, with 11 bases that match TRBD2. The germline V gene encodes CDR1 SGHAT and CDR2 FQDESV (reference sequence). CDR3 length equals 13 residues. V shed 5 bases, J shed 11 bases, and the junction held 5 bases outside the gene matches. The CDR3, as DNA: TGTGCCAGCAGCCCAGGGACTAGCGGAAAGCAGTTCTTC. It codes for CASSPGTSGKQFF.

Ten or more counts support this clonotype. This chain connects TRBV7-9 to TRBJ2-1; D is unresolved. Germline V gene sequence: CDR1 SEHNR, CDR2 FQNEAQ (reference sequence). This CDR3 has 13 residues. V was shortened by 8 bases and J by 5 bases, with 13 bases between the two germline ends. The CDR3 here is CASFGPWDNEQFF. The CDR3 region has the DNA TGTGCCAGCTTCGGGCCCTGGGACAATGAGCAGTTCTTC.

This clonotype was detected only a few times. This sequence joins TRBV2 and TRBJ2-1; D not resolved. The CDR3 runs to 12 residues. Trimming took 8 bases from V and 7 from J, leaving 12 bases between them. Germline CDR1 SNHLY, CDR2 FYNNEI. The CDR3 loop reads CASERRANEQFF. The CDR3 region has the DNA TGTGCCAGCGAACGACGAGCTAATGAGCAGTTCTTC. Together with reference TRBV2 and TRBJ2-1, the CDR3 gives the full variable domain: EPEVTQTPSHQVTQMGQEVILRCVPISNHLYFYWYRQILGQKVEFLVSFYNNEISEKSEIFDDQFSVERPDGSNFTLKIRSTKLEDSAMYFCASERRANEQFFGPGTRLTVL.

The sample holds many counts of this clonotype. The chain couples TRBV7-2 to TRBJ1-3; D unclear. The CDR3 extends over 16 amino acids. V was trimmed by 5 bases and J by 0 bases, leaving 14 bases between them. From germline, CDR1 is SGHTA and CDR2 FQGNSA. Here the CDR3 DNA reads TGTGCCAGCAGCCGATCCCCCCCCCTCTCTGGAAACACCATATATTTT. Translation gives CASSRSPPLSGNTIYF.

This clonotype was counted at least ten times. V usage is TRBV3-1 and J usage is TRBJ1-2; TRBD1 agrees at 11 bases. Looked up from germline, CDR1 is LGHDT and CDR2 is YNNKEL (reference sequence). Losses at the gene ends were 3 bases for V and 6 bases for J; bases not matched to a gene: 3. This CDR3 has 14 residues. The CDR3 region is CASSHPGQGDGYTF. CDR3 nucleotide sequence: TGTGCCAGCAGCCATCCGGGACAGGGGGATGGCTACACCTTC.

This clonotype was seen repeatedly, ten times or more. The rearrangement links TRBV29-1 to TRBJ2-5; TRBD2 matches 8 bases. CDR1 is SQVTM, CDR2 ANQGSEA, per germline. The CDR3 totals 18 residues. V shed 3 bases, J shed 3 bases, and the junction held 18 bases outside the gene matches. This chain's CDR3 is CSVDTVLGIAGREETQYF. CDR3 nucleotides: TGCAGCGTTGATACAGTGCTCGGTATAGCGGGGAGAGAAGAGACCCAGTACTTC.

This clonotype was seen repeatedly, ten times or more. This chain uses TRBV12-3 or TRBV12-4 with TRBJ2-2; D unclear. Between the trimmed V and J ends, which lost 6 bases and 6 bases, there was a span of 11 bases. The CDR3 has 13 amino acids. CDR3 in amino acids: CASSPVRSGELFF. As DNA, the CDR3 is TGTGCCAGCAGCCCCGTACGGTCCGGGGAGCTGTTTTTT.

This chain connects TRBV27 to TRBJ1-2; D is ambiguous. V gave up 4 bases and J gave up 7 bases, with 22 bases separating them. This CDR3 comprises 16 residues. Per germline, CDR1 MNHEY and CDR2 SMNVEV (reference sequence). The DNA for the CDR3 is TGTGCCAGCAGTTCCCTGGACTCAACGTTATATGGTGGCTACACCTTC. Its translation is CASSSLDSTLYGGYTF.

This clonotype was seen ten or more times. The chain carries TRBV7-8 and TRBJ2-2; 10 nucleotides match TRBD2. This CDR3 is built from 17 residues. Unmatched junction bases numbered 11, after V lost 5 bases and J lost 5 bases. CDR1 and CDR2 (germline): SGHVS, FQNEAQ. Here the CDR3 DNA reads TGTGCCAGCAGCCTTGGACTAGCGGAGAGGCGGACCGGGGAGCTGTTTTTT. It encodes CASSLGLAERRTGELFF.

There are a few counts of this clonotype. The chain recombines TRBV7-2 with TRBJ2-6, with TRBD1 as a possible D gene (6 bases). Germline loops: CDR1 SGHTA, CDR2 FQGNSA. The CDR3 runs to 16 residues. The V and J ends lost 5 bases and 0 bases respectively, with 11 bases between them. DNA of the CDR3: TGTGCCAGCAGCACAAGGACAGCCTCTGGGGCCAACGTCCTGACTTTC. This gives the protein CASSTRTASGANVLTF.

This clonotype has a count of ten or more. The J gene is TRBJ2-7, the V gene TRBV20-1; 7 bases are a match to TRBD1. V dropped 7 bases and J dropped 2; count of bases not matched to a gene: 5. This CDR3 has 12 residues. The V gene's germline CDR1 is DFQATT and CDR2 SNEGSKA (reference sequence). CDR3 amino acids: CSGRQGTYEQYF. CDR3 DNA: TGCAGTGGGAGACAGGGAACCTACGAGCAGTACTTC.

The CDR3 spells CASTGRDTQYF. CDR3 coding DNA: TGTGCCAGCACTGGCAGAGATACGCAGTATTTT. This chain links TRBV6-1 with TRBJ2-3; the D is unclear. Trimming shortened V by 7 bases and J by 5 bases, and 7 bases separated the two germline ends. CDR1 and CDR2 (germline): MNHNS, SASEGT. The CDR3 spans 11 residues.

This clonotype was counted only a few times. CDR3 region: CASSPGIDTIYF. CDR3 bases: TGTGCCAGCTCACCTGGGATCGACACCATATATTTT. The chain is built from TRBV18 and TRBJ1-3; D is uncertain. This CDR3 region has 12 residues. Trimming stripped 3 bases from V and 8 bases from J, with 8 bases between. Germline CDR1 reads KGHSH; CDR2 reads LQKENI.

This clonotype was detected a few times. This chain joins TRBV28 and TRBJ2-1, with 9 nucleotides matching TRBD1. Germline values: CDR1 MDHEN, CDR2 SYDVKM. The CDR3 sequence is 16 residues long. V trimming: 6 bases; J trimming: 3 bases; junction bases outside the gene matches: 9. The CDR3 spells CASSLTGTGYYNEQFF. The CDR3 DNA follows: TGTGCCAGCAGCTTAACCGGGACAGGGTACTACAATGAGCAGTTCTTC.

The gene calls are TRBV29-1 and TRBJ2-6, with no clear D. V lost 5 bases, J lost 4 bases, and 6 bases lay in between. The CDR3 is 12 residues long. CDR1 and CDR2 (germline): SQVTM, ANQGSEA. CDR3 bases: TGCAGCGTTTCAACCGGGGCCAACGTCCTGACTTTC. It codes for CSVSTGANVLTF.

In this sample, this clonotype turned up a few times. The chain carries TRBV7-9 and TRBJ2-5; perhaps TRBD2 as D (5 bases). This CDR3 comprises 14 residues. Germline assignment: CDR1 SEHNR and CDR2 FQNEAQ (reference sequence). Trimming took 7 bases from V and 7 from J, leaving 19 bases between them. The CDR3 region is CASINGIAEGTQYF. In DNA, the CDR3 is TGTGCCAGCATCAACGGGATCGCTGAAGGGACCCAGTACTTC.